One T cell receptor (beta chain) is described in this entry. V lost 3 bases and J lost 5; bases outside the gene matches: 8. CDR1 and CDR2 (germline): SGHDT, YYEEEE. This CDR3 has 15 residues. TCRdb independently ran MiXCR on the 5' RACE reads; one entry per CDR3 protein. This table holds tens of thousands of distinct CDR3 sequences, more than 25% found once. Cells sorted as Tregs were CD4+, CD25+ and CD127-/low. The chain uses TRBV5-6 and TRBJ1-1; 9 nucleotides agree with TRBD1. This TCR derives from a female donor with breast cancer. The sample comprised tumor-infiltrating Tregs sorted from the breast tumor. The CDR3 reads CASSSPQGALTEAFF. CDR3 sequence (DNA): TGTGCCAGCAGCTCGCCACAGGGGGCGCTTACTGAAGCTTTCTTT. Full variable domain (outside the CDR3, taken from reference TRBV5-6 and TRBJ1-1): DAGVTQSPTHLIKTRGQQVTLRCSPKSGHDTVSWYQQALGQGPQFIFQYYEEEERQRGNFPDRFSGHQFPNYSSELNVNALLLGDSALYLCASSSPQGALTEAFFGQGTRLTVV.